This passage covers 26 T cell receptor beta chains from one sample sequenced in a study of patients and donors after allogeneic stem cell transplantation. From the RT-PCR reads, TCRdb called clonotypes with MiXCR, one entry per CDR3 protein. Among tens of thousands of distinct CDR3 sequences, about 8% were seen once, and the ten largest hold about 50%. The sample consisted of blood, either unsorted or a sorted T cell fraction (not recorded which). These receptors all come from a human donor who was either an allogeneic HSCT recipient or a stem cell or donor lymphocyte infusion donor (not recorded which). It is not recorded whose cells these are; they may come from a transplant donor.

The table lists this clonotype with many counts. CDR3 nucleotides: TGCAGTGCTAGCGGGGGGGCAGGTCATCAAGAGACCCAGTACTTC. It is translated as CSASGGAGHQETQYF. This rearrangement joins TRBV20-1 to TRBJ2-5, with 8 bases lining up with TRBD2. Germline trimming cut 3 bases from V and 2 bases from J; bases unmatched to any gene: 8. Germline V CDR1 and CDR2: DFQATT, SNEGSKA (reference sequence). The CDR3 runs 15 residues.

This clonotype has just one count. Just one base apart from a much larger clone, this may be a read error. The CDR3 sequence: CASSLAGGEYSYTF. CDR3 DNA: TGTGCCAGCAGCTTAGCGGGAGGGGAGTATAGCTACACCTTC. The chain carries TRBV7-9 and TRBJ1-2; possibly TRBD1 for D (5 bases). V lost 0 bases to trimming and J lost 9 bases, with 14 bases between them. Germline-derived CDR1 and CDR2 are SEHNR and FQNEAQ (reference sequence). This CDR3 contains 14 residues. Based on the CDR3 plus reference TRBV7-9 and TRBJ1-2, the full variable domain is DTGVSQNPRHKITKRGQNVTFRCDPISEHNRLYWYRQTLGQGPEFLTYFQNEAQLEKSRLLSDRFSAERPKGSFSTLEIQRTEQGDSAMYLCASSLAGGEYSYTFGSGTRLTVV.

V usage is TRBV6-2 or TRBV6-3 and J usage is TRBJ1-5; no definite D call. This CDR3 has 13 residues. Germline V gene data show CDR1 as MNHEY and CDR2 as SVGEGT. V lost 8 bases to trimming and J lost 0 bases, with 8 bases between them. CDR3 nucleotide sequence: TGTGCCAGCGCTTGGGGTAGCAATCAGCCCCAGCATTTT. Protein product: CASAWGSNQPQHF.

This clonotype was seen at least ten times. J is TRBJ2-7 and V is TRBV20-1, with D perhaps matching TRBD1 (5 bases). The V and J ends lost 8 bases and 4 bases respectively, with 12 bases between them. Germline V gives CDR1 DFQATT, CDR2 SNEGSKA (reference sequence). CDR3 length: 11 amino acids. The CDR3 nucleotides read TGCAGTCCCAGGGATGGGTACGAGCAGTACTTC. Translating gives CSPRDGYEQYF.

This clonotype has a handful of counts. The chain recombines TRBV3-1 with TRBJ1-3, with 8 bases matching TRBD1. This CDR3 has 15 amino acids. The J segment lost 2 bases and the V segment lost 4 bases, leaving 4 bases of the junction unmatched. CDR1 and CDR2 (germline): LGHDT, YNNKEL (reference sequence). DNA for the CDR3: TGTGCCAGCAGCCTCGAGACAGGGGCTGGAAACACCATATATTTT. It specifies CASSLETGAGNTIYF. Variable domain in full (rest from reference TRBV3-1 and TRBJ1-3): DTAVSQTPKYLVTQMGNDKSIKCEQNLGHDTMYWYKQDSKKFLKIMFSYNNKELIINETVPNRFSPKSPDKAHLNLHINSLELGDSAVYFCASSLETGAGNTIYFGEGSWLTVV.

This clonotype occurred many times. CDR3 protein: CASSQTGVLRTGELFF. Here the CDR3 DNA reads TGTGCCAGCAGCCAGACAGGGGTCCTCAGAACCGGGGAGCTGTTTTTT. The V and J genes are TRBV5-6 and TRBJ2-2, with 8 bases fitting TRBD1. Germline CDR1 and CDR2: SGHDT and YYEEEE. The CDR3 has 16 residues. The V gene end was trimmed by 4 bases and the J gene end by 5 bases; junction bases not matched to a gene: 10.

CDR3 sequence reads: CSAREQREFPYEQYF. In DNA, the CDR3 is TGCAGTGCTAGAGAACAGCGGGAGTTCCCCTACGAGCAGTACTTC. The rearrangement joins TRBV20-1 to TRBJ2-7; 8 nucleotides agree with TRBD2. CDR3 length equals 15 residues. The germline CDR1 and CDR2 sequences are DFQATT and SNEGSKA (reference sequence). The J segment lost 2 bases and the V segment lost 0 bases, leaving 6 bases of the junction unmatched.

This chain links TRBV27 with TRBJ2-3; possible D gene TRBD2, 5 bases. The ends were cut back, 1 base at V and 1 base at J, with 6 bases in the middle. In germline, CDR1 is MNHEY, CDR2 SMNVEV (reference sequence). This CDR3 comprises 14 residues. CDR3 DNA sequence: TGTGCCAGCAGTTTATGGGGAGGCACAGATACGCAGTATTTT. It yields the protein CASSLWGGTDTQYF.

This clonotype was observed a handful of times. This rearrangement joins TRBV10-3 to TRBJ1-1; perhaps TRBD1 as D (6 bases). The V end was cut by 0 bases, the J end by 9 bases, with 14 bases between. CDR1 and CDR2 from the germline V gene are ENHRY and SYGVKD. The CDR3 covers 14 residues. DNA of the CDR3: TGTGCCATCAGTGAGTCCACGGGGGGCAGGAAAGCTTTCTTT. Translating gives CAISESTGGRKAFF.

The sample holds a few counts of this clonotype. V is TRBV6-1 and J is TRBJ2-1; D gene uncertain. The length of the CDR3 is 13 residues. V was cut by 6 bases and J by 5 bases, with 11 bases left in between. The germline CDR1 and CDR2 sequences are MNHNS and SASEGT. CDR3: CASRKIANNEQFF. The CDR3 coding sequence is TGTGCCAGCAGAAAGATTGCCAACAATGAGCAGTTCTTC.

This clonotype was counted at least ten times. This chain's CDR3 is CASSQAEVRLKQFF. The CDR3 bases are TGTGCCAGCAGCCAAGCCGAGGTGAGACTAAAGCAGTTCTTC. J is TRBJ2-1 and V is TRBV3-1, with TRBD2 as a possible D gene (5 bases). CDR1 LGHDT and CDR2 YNNKEL come from the germline V gene (reference sequence). The CDR3 totals 14 residues. The V end lost 1 base, the J end lost 11 bases, and 15 bases lay between the germline ends.

This clonotype was seen a handful of times. This chain connects TRBV2 to TRBJ1-2; TRBD1 aligns across 7 bases. CDR3 length: 14 amino acids. With V trimmed by 2 bases and J by 5 bases, 5 bases remained unmatched. Germline CDR1 is SNHLY and CDR2 is FYNNEI. CDR3 bases: TGTGCCAGCAGTGAACAGACAGGGAGGTATGGCTACACCTTC. Translating gives CASSEQTGRYGYTF.

This clonotype was detected many times. The V call is TRBV5-1, the J call TRBJ2-3, with TRBD1 identical over 10 bases. Germline values: CDR1 SGHRS, CDR2 YFSETQ. V shed 4 bases and J 5 bases; nucleotides not matched to a gene: 13. The CDR3 extends over 17 amino acids. CDR3 protein: CASSLRIPGQGLDTQYF. DNA for the CDR3: TGCGCCAGCAGCCTCAGGATACCGGGACAGGGGTTAGATACGCAGTATTTT. The full variable domain, in which reference TRBV5-1 and TRBJ2-3 provide the parts outside the CDR3, is KAGVTQTPRYLIKTRGQQVTLSCSPISGHRSVSWYQQTPGQGLQFLFEYFSETQRNKGNFPGRFSGRQFSNSRSEMNVSTLELGDSALYLCASSLRIPGQGLDTQYFGPGTRLTVL.

V is TRBV20-1 and J is TRBJ1-1; D not resolved. The V and J ends lost 6 bases and 1 base respectively, with 12 bases between them. The CDR3 spans 13 residues. Germline CDR1 and CDR2: DFQATT and SNEGSKA (reference sequence). The CDR3 here is CSAPPDRNTEAFF. Here the CDR3 DNA reads TGCAGTGCGCCACCAGATAGGAACACTGAAGCTTTCTTT.

This sequence joins TRBV5-4 and TRBJ2-5; 11 bases are a match to TRBD1. After removal of 3 bases from V and 1 base from J, the junction contained 5 bases not matched to a gene. The CDR3 consists of 16 residues. Germline values: CDR1 SGHNT, CDR2 YYREEE (reference sequence). The CDR3 sequence is CASSSGTGGPQETQYF. The DNA of the CDR3 is TGTGCCAGCAGCTCCGGGACAGGGGGACCCCAAGAGACCCAGTACTTC. The variable domain in full, with the rest retrieved from reference TRBV5-4 and TRBJ2-5, is ETGVTQSPTHLIKTRGQQVTLRCSSQSGHNTVSWYQQALGQGPQFIFQYYREEENGRGNFPPRFSGLQFPNYSSELNVNALELDDSALYLCASSSGTGGPQETQYFGPGTRLLVL.

This clonotype has just a few counts. The chain carries TRBV6-2 or TRBV6-3 and TRBJ1-4; D perhaps matches TRBD1 (5 bases). Germline V lookup: CDR1 MNHEY, CDR2 SVGEGT. The V end lost 7 bases, the J end lost 0 bases, and 9 bases lay between the germline ends. The CDR3 is made up of 14 amino acids. The DNA for the CDR3 is TGTGCCAGCAAAGGGGCGTCAACTAATGAAAAACTGTTTTTT. Its translation: CASKGASTNEKLFF.

This clonotype was seen a handful of times. The genes are TRBV6-1 and TRBJ1-5; TRBD1 matches 7 bases. The length of the CDR3 is 13 residues. V lost 6 bases, J lost 9 bases, and 8 bases stayed unmatched. Germline V CDR1 and CDR2: MNHNS, SASEGT. CDR3 amino acids: CASRPTGEWPQHF. In nucleotides, the CDR3 is TGTGCCAGCAGGCCAACAGGGGAGTGGCCCCAGCATTTT.

This clonotype showed up just a few times. The chain links TRBV7-6 to TRBJ2-5; no clear D gene. Germline values: CDR1 SGHVS, CDR2 FNYEAQ. V lost 1 base, J lost 7 bases, and 4 bases lay in between. The CDR3 has 11 residues. The CDR3 sequence: CASSLGPTQYF. In DNA, the CDR3 is TGTGCCAGCAGCTTAGGGCCGACCCAGTACTTC.

The table lists this clonotype with many counts. V usage is TRBV7-9 and J usage is TRBJ1-2; the match to TRBD1 covers 9 bases. The V and J ends lost 5 bases and 5 bases, in that order; junction bases with no gene match: 6. Germline CDR1 SEHNR, CDR2 FQNEAQ (reference sequence). CDR3 size: 14 residues. The CDR3 region has the DNA TGTGCCAGCAGCCTATGGACAGGGGCATATGGCTACACCTTC. Residues: CASSLWTGAYGYTF.

Only a few counts were recorded for this clonotype. This chain connects TRBV19 to TRBJ1-1, with D perhaps matching TRBD1 (6 bases). This CDR3 spans 16 amino acids. The V and J ends lost 8 bases and 9 bases respectively, with 28 bases between them. From germline, CDR1 is LNHDA and CDR2 SQIVND (reference sequence). CDR3: CASRVGGGGTPRKAFF. The CDR3 coding sequence is TGTGCCAGTCGTGTCGGAGGGGGAGGGACACCACGAAAAGCTTTCTTT. Drawing the rest from reference TRBV19 and TRBJ1-1, the complete variable domain is DGGITQSPKYLFRKEGQNVTLSCEQNLNHDAMYWYRQDPGQGLRLIYYSQIVNDFQKGDIAEGYSVSREKKESFPLTVTSAQKNPTAFYLCASRVGGGGTPRKAFFGQGTRLTVV.

By frequency in the sample, this clonotype is medium-sized (0.01 to 0.1%). The chain has TRBV28 and TRBJ2-1; D is perhaps TRBD2 (6 bases). The CDR3 runs to 15 residues. Trimming pared 3 bases from V and 0 bases from J, leaving 9 bases between. Germline loops: CDR1 MDHEN, CDR2 SYDVKM. The CDR3 spells CASSLGGISYNEQFF. The DNA of the CDR3 is TGTGCCAGCAGTTTGGGGGGAATCTCCTACAATGAGCAGTTCTTC. Full variable domain (rest looked up from reference TRBV28 and TRBJ2-1): DVKVTQSSRYLVKRTGEKVFLECVQDMDHENMFWYRQDPGLGLRLIYFSYDVKMKEKGDIPEGYSVSREKKERFSLILESASTNQTSMYLCASSLGGISYNEQFFGPGTRLTVL.

This clonotype was found many times. This CDR3 reads CATSERSAYEQYF. The CDR3 DNA reads as TGTGCCACCTCGGAAAGGTCCGCCTACGAGCAGTACTTC. The chain joins TRBV7-8 to TRBJ2-7; D is uncertain. There are 13 residues in the CDR3. CDR1 is SGHVS, CDR2 FQNEAQ, per germline. The V gene lost 10 bases and the J gene lost 2 bases, with 15 bases spanning the gap.

This clonotype was seen repeatedly, ten times or more. V and J are TRBV10-3 and TRBJ2-7; D is tentatively TRBD1 or TRBD2 (5 bases each). CDR3 length equals 16 residues. Trimming took 3 bases from V and 2 from J, leaving 17 bases between them. Germline loops: CDR1 ENHRY, CDR2 SYGVKD. The CDR3 loop reads CAISDPWDGEPYEQYF. CDR3 DNA sequence: TGTGCCATCAGTGACCCCTGGGACGGAGAACCCTACGAGCAGTACTTC.

V gene TRBV20-1 combines with J gene TRBJ2-7; 8 positions agree with TRBD2. The CDR3 runs 14 residues. The V gene's germline CDR1 is DFQATT and CDR2 SNEGSKA (reference sequence). The ends lost 6 bases at V and 2 bases at J; junction bases unmatched: 9. The CDR3: CSASRGGKTYEQYF. As DNA, the CDR3 is TGCAGTGCCAGTCGGGGGGGAAAGACCTACGAGCAGTACTTC.

This clonotype was detected many times. The rearrangement uses TRBV5-1 and TRBJ2-5; TRBD2 is a possible D gene (6 bases). The germline V gene has CDR1 SGHRS and CDR2 YFSETQ. The CDR3 has 14 residues. V lost 4 bases and J lost 5, with 15 bases in between. The CDR3 region is CASSTDYAGETQYF. The CDR3 DNA reads TGCGCCAGCAGCACGGACTATGCCGGGGAGACCCAGTACTTC.

Many counts were recorded for this clonotype. The chain couples TRBV11-1 to TRBJ2-5; no reliable D call. V lost 1 base and J 4 bases, leaving 7 bases between the germline ends. The germline V gene encodes CDR1 SGHAT and CDR2 FQDESV (reference sequence). This CDR3 comprises 13 residues. The DNA of the CDR3 is TGTGCCAGCAGCTTAGACATCGGAGAGACCCAGTACTTC. Residues: CASSLDIGETQYF.